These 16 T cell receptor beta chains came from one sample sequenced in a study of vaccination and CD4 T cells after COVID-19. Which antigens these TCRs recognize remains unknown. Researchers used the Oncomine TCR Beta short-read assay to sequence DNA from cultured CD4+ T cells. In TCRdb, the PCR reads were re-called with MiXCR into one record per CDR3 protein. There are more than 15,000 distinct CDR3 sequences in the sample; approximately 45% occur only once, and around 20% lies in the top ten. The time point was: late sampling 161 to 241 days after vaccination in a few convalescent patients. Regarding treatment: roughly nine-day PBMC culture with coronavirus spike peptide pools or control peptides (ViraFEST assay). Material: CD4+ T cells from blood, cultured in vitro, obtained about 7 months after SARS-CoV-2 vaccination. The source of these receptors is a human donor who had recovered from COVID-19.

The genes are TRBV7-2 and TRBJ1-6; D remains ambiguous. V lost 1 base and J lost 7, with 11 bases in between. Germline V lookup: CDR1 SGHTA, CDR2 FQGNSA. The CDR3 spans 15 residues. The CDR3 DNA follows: TGTGCCAGCAGCTTAGTTGGGGTCGGGAATTCACCCCTCCACTTT. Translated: CASSLVGVGNSPLHF.

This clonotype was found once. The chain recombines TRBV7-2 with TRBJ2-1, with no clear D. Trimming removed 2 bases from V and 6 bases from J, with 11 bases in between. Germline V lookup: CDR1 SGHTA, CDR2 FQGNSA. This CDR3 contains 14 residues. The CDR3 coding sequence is TGTGCCAGCAGCTTATTAAGTACTCCCAATGAGCAGTTCTTC. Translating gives CASSLLSTPNEQFF. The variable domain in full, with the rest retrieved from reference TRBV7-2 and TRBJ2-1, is GAGVSQSPSNKVTEKGKDVELRCDPISGHTALYWYRQSLGQGLEFLIYFQGNSAPDKSGLPSDRFSAERTGGSVSTLTIQRTQQEDSAVYLCASSLLSTPNEQFFGPGTRLTVL.

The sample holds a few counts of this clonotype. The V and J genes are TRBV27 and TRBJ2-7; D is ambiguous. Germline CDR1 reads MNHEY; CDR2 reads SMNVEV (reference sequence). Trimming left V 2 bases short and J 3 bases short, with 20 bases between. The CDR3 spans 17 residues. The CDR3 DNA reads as TGTGCCAGCAGTTTAGGCCCTGACCCAGGATCCGGCTACGAGCAGTACTTC. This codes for CASSLGPDPGSGYEQYF.

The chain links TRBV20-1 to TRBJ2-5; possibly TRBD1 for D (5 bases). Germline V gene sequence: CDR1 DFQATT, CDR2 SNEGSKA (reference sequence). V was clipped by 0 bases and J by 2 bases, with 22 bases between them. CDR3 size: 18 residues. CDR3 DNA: TGCAGTGCTAGAGATCTATTGCCCCTGACAGCCGTTCAAGAGACCCAGTACTTC. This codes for CSARDLLPLTAVQETQYF.

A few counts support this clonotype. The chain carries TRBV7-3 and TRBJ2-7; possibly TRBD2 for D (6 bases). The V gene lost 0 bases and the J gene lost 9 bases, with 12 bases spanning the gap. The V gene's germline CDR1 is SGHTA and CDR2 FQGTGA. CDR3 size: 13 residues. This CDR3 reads CASSLTGGYTQYF. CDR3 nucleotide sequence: TGTGCCAGCAGCTTAACGGGGGGTTACACGCAGTACTTC.

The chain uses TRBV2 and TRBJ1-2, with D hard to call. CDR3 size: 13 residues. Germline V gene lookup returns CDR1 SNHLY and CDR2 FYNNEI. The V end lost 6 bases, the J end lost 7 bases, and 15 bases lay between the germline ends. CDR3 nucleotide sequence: TGTGCCAGCAGCCCTACCCCGGGTGGTGGCTACACCTTC. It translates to CASSPTPGGGYTF. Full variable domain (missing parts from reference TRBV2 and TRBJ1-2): EPEVTQTPSHQVTQMGQEVILRCVPISNHLYFYWYRQILGQKVEFLVSFYNNEISEKSEIFDDQFSVERPDGSNFTLKIRSTKLEDSAMYFCASSPTPGGGYTFGSGTRLTVV.

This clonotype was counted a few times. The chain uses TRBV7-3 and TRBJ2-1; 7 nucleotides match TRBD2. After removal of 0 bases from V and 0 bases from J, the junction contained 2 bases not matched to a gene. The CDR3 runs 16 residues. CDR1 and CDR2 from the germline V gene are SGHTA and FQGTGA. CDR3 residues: CASSLTAGLSYNEQFF. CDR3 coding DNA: TGTGCCAGCAGCTTAACAGCGGGGCTCTCCTACAATGAGCAGTTCTTC.

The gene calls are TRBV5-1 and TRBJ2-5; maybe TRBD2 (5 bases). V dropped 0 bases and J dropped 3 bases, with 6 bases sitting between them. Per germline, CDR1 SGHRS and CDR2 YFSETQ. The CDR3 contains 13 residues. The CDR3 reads CASSLGAEETQYF. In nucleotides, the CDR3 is TGCGCCAGCAGCTTGGGAGCGGAAGAGACCCAGTACTTC. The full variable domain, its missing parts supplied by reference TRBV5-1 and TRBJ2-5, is KAGVTQTPRYLIKTRGQQVTLSCSPISGHRSVSWYQQTPGQGLQFLFEYFSETQRNKGNFPGRFSGRQFSNSRSEMNVSTLELGDSALYLCASSLGAEETQYFGPGTRLLVL.

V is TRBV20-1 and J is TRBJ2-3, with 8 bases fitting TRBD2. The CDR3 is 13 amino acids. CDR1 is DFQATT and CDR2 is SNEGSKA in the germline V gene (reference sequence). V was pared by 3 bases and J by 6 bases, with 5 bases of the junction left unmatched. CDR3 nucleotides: TGCAGTGCTAGTGTGGCGGGGGGCGATACGCAGTATTTT. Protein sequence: CSASVAGGDTQYF.

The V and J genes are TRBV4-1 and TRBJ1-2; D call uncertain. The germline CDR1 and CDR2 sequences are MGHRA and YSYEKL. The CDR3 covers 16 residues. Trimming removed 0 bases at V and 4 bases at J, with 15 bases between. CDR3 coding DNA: TGCGCCAGCAGCCAAGATCCAAGAGGAGTGGTCTATGGCTACACCTTC. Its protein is CASSQDPRGVVYGYTF.

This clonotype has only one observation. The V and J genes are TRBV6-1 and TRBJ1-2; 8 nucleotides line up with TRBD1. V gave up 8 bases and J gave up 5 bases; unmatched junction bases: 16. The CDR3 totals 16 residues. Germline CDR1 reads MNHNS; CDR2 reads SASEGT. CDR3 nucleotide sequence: TGTGCCAGCGGCTACAGGACAGGGTCTTTTGCGTATGGCTACACCTTC. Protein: CASGYRTGSFAYGYTF.

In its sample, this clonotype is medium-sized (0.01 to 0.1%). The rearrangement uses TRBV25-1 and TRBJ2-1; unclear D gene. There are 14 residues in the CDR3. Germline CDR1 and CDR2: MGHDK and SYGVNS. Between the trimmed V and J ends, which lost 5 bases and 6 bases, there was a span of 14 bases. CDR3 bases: TGTGCCAGCAGTCCCGATTTGCATAGCAATGAGCAGTTCTTC. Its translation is CASSPDLHSNEQFF.

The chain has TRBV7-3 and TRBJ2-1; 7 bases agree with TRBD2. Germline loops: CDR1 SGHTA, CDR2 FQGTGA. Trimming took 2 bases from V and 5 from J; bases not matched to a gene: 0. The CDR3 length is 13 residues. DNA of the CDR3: TGTGCCAGCAGCTTAGGGACTAACAATGAGCAGTTCTTC. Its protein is CASSLGTNNEQFF.

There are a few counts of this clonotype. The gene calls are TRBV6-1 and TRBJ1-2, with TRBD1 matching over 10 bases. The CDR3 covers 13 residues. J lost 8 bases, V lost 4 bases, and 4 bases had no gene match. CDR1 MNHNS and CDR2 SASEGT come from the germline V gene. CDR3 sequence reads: CASSVGTGDGYTF. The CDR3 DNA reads TGTGCCAGCAGTGTTGGGACAGGGGACGGCTACACCTTC.

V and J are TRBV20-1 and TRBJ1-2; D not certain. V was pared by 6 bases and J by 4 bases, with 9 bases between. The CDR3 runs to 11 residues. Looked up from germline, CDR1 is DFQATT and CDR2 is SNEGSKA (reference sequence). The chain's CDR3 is CSAQSAYGYTF. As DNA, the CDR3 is TGCAGTGCCCAAAGTGCCTATGGCTACACCTTC.

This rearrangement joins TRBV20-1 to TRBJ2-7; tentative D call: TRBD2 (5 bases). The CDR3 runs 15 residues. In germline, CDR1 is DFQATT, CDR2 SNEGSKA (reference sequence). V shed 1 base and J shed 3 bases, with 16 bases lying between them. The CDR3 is CSARGGGMENYEQYF. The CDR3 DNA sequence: TGCAGTGCTAGAGGAGGAGGTATGGAAAACTACGAGCAGTACTTC.